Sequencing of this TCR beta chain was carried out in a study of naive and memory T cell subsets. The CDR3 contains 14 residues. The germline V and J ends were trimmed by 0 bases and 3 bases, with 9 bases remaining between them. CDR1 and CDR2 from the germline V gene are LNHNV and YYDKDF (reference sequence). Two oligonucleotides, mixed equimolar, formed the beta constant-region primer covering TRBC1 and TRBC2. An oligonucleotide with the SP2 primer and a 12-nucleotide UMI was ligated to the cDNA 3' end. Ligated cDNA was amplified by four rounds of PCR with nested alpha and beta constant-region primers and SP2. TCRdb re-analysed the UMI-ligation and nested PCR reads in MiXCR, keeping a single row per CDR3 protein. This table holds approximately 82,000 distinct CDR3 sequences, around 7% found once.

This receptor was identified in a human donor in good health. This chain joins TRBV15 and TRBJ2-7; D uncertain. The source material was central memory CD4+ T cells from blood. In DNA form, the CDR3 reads TGTGCCACCAGCAGAGATCTTGCCAGCTACGAGCAGTACTTC. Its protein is CATSRDLASYEQYF.